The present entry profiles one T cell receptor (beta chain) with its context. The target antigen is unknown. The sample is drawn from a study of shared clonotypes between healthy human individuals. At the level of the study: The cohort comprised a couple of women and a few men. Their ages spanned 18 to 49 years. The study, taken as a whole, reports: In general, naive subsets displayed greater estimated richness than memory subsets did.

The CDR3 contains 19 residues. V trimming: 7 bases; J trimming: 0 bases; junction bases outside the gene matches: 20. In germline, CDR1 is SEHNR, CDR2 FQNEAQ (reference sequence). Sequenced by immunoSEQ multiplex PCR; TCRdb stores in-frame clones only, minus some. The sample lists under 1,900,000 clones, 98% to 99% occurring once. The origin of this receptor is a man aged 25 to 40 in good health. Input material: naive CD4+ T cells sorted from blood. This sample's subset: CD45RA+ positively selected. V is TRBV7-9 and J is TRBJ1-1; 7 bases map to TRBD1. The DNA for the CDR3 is TGTGCCAGCAACGAGTACAGGGGACGGGGGCCATCTATGAACACTGAAGCTTTCTTT. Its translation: CASNEYRGRGPSMNTEAFF.